Listed here is a single TCR beta chain. Its specificity is unknown. The entry originates in a study of cytomegalovirus exposure and HLA in healthy donors. Findings and caveats of the study: Cytomegalovirus-associated status was assigned to around 160 TCR beta chains. In vitro experiments confirmed that three CMV-associated chains were specific for CMV antigens. Using the classifier, cytomegalovirus status was reportedly diagnosed with high specificity and sensitivity.

Germline CDR1 reads SGHRS; CDR2 reads YFSETQ. The ends were cut back, 4 bases at V and 6 bases at J, with 16 bases in the middle. CDR3 length equals 14 residues. Assay used: immunoSEQ multiplex PCR; TCRdb lists only in-frame clones, some missing. This sample carries about 120,000 clones, about 88% of them seen once, and the ten largest clones take 4% to 5.5%. The receptor was derived from a man aged 18 to 30 in good health and CMV-seropositive. Source material: PBMCs. V gene TRBV5-1 combines with J gene TRBJ1-2; tentative D call: TRBD1 (5 bases). The DNA of the CDR3 is TGCGCCAGCAGCCCCATGGGGGGTTTTGATGGCTACACCTTC. Amino acid sequence: CASSPMGGFDGYTF. Using reference TRBV5-1 and TRBJ1-2 for the parts outside the CDR3, the full variable domain is KAGVTQTPRYLIKTRGQQVTLSCSPISGHRSVSWYQQTPGQGLQFLFEYFSETQRNKGNFPGRFSGRQFSNSRSEMNVSTLELGDSALYLCASSPMGGFDGYTFGSGTRLTVV.